These T cell receptor beta chains were read from a single sample in a study of lymphopenia after photon versus proton radiotherapy. Profiling relied on immunoSEQ multiplex PCR, and the TCRdb table lists in-frame clones only, not all of them. Of tens of thousands of clones in the sample, roughly 87% are singletons; the top ten hold 13%. Sequencing was performed on peripheral blood, taken from a patient treated with proton-based radiotherapy. These receptors all stem from a man of 80 years or more with esophageal cancer. The CDR3 runs from the conserved cysteine through the conserved F or W. The order of the fields is V gene, J gene, CDR3 protein.

TRBV5-1	TRBJ2-3	CASSLQDPRTDTQYF
TRBV2	TRBJ1-4	CASSDYAGEKLFF
TRBV27	TRBJ2-1	CASSLVDTGGQQFF
TRBV6-1	TRBJ2-1	CASKDASAYRGEQFF
TRBV6-6	TRBJ1-2	CASSTGSAYGYTF
TRBV29-1	TRBJ2-3	CSADTSQGNTQYF
TRBV20-1	TRBJ2-7	CSATQGYEQYF
TRBV14	TRBJ2-5	CASSQGTGGVGTQYF
TRBV5-1	TRBJ2-3	CASSEGQGQDTQYF
TRBV4-3	TRBJ1-6	CASSQAGGMDNSPLHF